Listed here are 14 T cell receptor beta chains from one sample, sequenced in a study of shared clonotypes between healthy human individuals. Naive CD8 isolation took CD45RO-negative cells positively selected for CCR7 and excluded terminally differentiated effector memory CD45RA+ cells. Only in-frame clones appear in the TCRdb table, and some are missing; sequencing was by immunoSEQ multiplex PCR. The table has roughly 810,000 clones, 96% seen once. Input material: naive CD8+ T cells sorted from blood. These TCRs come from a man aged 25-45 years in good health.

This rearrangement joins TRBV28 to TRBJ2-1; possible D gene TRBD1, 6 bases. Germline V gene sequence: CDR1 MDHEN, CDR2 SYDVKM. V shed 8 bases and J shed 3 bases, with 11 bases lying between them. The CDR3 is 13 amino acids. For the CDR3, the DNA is TGTGCCAGCTCCTCAGGGGACTACAATGAGCAGTTCTTC. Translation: CASSSGDYNEQFF.

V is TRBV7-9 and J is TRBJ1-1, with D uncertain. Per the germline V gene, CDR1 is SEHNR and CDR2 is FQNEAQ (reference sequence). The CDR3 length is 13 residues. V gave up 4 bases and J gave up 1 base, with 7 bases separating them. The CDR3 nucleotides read TGTGCCAGCAGCTCCTCACAGAACACTGAAGCTTTCTTT. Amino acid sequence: CASSSSQNTEAFF. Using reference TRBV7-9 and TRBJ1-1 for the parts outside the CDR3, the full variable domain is DTGVSQNPRHKITKRGQNVTFRCDPISEHNRLYWYRQTLGQGPEFLTYFQNEAQLEKSRLLSDRFSAERPKGSFSTLEIQRTEQGDSAMYLCASSSSQNTEAFFGQGTRLTVV.

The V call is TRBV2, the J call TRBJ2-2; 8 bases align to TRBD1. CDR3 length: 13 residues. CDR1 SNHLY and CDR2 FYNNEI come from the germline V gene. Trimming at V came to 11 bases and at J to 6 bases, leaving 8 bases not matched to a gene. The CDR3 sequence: CALRTGPPGELFF. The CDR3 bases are TGTGCCCTGCGGACAGGGCCCCCCGGGGAGCTGTTTTTT. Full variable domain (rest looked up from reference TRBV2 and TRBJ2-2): EPEVTQTPSHQVTQMGQEVILRCVPISNHLYFYWYRQILGQKVEFLVSFYNNEISEKSEIFDDQFSVERPDGSNFTLKIRSTKLEDSAMYFCALRTGPPGELFFGEGSRLTVL.

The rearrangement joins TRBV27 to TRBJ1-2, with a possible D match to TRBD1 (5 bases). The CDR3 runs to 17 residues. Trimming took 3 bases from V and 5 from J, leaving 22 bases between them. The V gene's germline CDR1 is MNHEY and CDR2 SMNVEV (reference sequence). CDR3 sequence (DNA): TGTGCCAGCAGTTTTGTGTCCGGTAGACAGACAGTTTATGGCTACACCTTC. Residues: CASSFVSGRQTVYGYTF.

The CDR3 coding sequence is TGTGCCAGCAGTGACGATGGAGAGGGCTACTACGAGCAGTACTTC. It specifies CASSDDGEGYYEQYF. The chain is built from TRBV2 and TRBJ2-7, with D perhaps TRBD2 (5 bases). Trimming left V 3 bases short and J 3 bases short, with 15 bases between. This CDR3 is built from 15 residues. Germline V gene lookup returns CDR1 SNHLY and CDR2 FYNNEI.

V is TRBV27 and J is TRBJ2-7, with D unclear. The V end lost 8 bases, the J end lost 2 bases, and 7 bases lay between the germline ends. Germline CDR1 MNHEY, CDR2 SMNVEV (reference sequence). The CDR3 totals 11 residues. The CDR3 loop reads CASSATYEQYF. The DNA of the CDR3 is TGTGCCAGCTCCGCAACCTACGAGCAGTACTTC.

CDR3 region: CAISDTLNTEAFF. The CDR3 DNA is TGTGCCATCAGTGACACCCTGAACACTGAAGCTTTCTTT. V is TRBV10-3 and J is TRBJ1-1; no reliable D call. Germline V gene sequence: CDR1 ENHRY, CDR2 SYGVKD. V lost 3 bases to trimming and J lost 0 bases, with 5 bases between them. The CDR3 is 13 amino acids.

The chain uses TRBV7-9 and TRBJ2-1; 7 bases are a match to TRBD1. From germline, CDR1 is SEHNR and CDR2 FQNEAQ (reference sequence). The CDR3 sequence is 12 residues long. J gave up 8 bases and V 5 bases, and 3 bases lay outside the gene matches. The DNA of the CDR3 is TGTGCCAGCAGCACTACAGGGGATGAGCAGTTCTTC. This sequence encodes CASSTTGDEQFF.

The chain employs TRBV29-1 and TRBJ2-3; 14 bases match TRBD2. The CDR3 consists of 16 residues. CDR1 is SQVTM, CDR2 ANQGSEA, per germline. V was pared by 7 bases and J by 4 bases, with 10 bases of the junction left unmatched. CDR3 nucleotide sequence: TGCAGCGGACTGGGACTAGCGGGAGTGAAGGCAGATACGCAGTATTTT. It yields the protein CSGLGLAGVKADTQYF.

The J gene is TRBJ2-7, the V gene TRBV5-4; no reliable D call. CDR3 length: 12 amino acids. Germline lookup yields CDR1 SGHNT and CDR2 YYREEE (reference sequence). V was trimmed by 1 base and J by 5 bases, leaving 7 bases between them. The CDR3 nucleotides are TGTGCCAGCAGCTTGCTACTTGACGAGCAGTACTTC. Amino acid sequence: CASSLLLDEQYF. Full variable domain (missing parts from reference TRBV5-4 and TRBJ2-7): ETGVTQSPTHLIKTRGQQVTLRCSSQSGHNTVSWYQQALGQGPQFIFQYYREEENGRGNFPPRFSGLQFPNYSSELNVNALELDDSALYLCASSLLLDEQYFGPGTRLTVT.

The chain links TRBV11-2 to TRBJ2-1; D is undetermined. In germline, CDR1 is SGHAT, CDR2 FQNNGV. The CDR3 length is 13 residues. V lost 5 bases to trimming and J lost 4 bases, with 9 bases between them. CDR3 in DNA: TGTGCCAGCAGCCTACCATCTTACAATGAGCAGTTCTTC. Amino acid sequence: CASSLPSYNEQFF.

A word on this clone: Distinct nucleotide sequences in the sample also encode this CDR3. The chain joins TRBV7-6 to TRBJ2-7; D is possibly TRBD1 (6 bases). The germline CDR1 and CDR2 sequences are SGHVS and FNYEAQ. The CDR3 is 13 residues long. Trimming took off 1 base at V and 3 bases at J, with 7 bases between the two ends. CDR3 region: CASSLGRGYEQYF. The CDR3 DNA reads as TGTGCCAGCAGCTTAGGCAGGGGCTACGAGCAGTACTTC.

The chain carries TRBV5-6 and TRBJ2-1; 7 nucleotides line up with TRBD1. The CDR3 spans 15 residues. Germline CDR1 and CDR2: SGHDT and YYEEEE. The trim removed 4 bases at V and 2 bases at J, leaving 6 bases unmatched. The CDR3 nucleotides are TGTGCCAGCAGCCCGACAGGGACCGCCTACAATGAGCAGTTCTTC. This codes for CASSPTGTAYNEQFF.

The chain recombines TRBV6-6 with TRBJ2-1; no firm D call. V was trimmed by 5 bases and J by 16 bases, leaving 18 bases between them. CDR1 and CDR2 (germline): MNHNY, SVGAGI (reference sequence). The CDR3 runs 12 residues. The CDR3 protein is CASSHTLPAQFF. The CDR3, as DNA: TGTGCCAGCAGTCACACCCTTCCCGCCCAATTCTTC.